Listed here is a single TCR beta chain. A read error may produce the germline difference seen at one junction end. Methods used by the authors: Cell counts per sample came from amplifying reference gene primers. Generated by immunoSEQ multiplex PCR, the TCRdb table keeps only in-frame clones and is missing some. V, J and clone size reflect that table, while D and trimming were determined from the DNA. This sample has 60,000 or so clones, with roughly 79% found just once. CDR1 and CDR2 (germline): SQVTM, ANQGSEA. CDR3 length: 16 residues. These data belong to a study of blood T cell repertoires in COVID-19. For the study at large: COVID-19 samples from acute and convalescent phases originated in the United States, Italy and Spain.

The sample comprised peripheral blood. This TCR was sampled from a human donor in a cohort sampled during active COVID-19. The rearrangement joins TRBV29-1 to TRBJ2-7; possibly TRBD1 or TRBD2 for D (7 bases each). CDR3 sequence reads: CSVEDREGVNTYEQYF. The CDR3 DNA follows: TGCAGCGTCGAAGACAGGGAGGGGGTGAACACCTACGAGCAGTACTTC.